Listed below are T cell receptor beta chains from one sample, sequenced in a study of EBV T-cell therapy then PD-1 blockade in nasopharyngeal carcinoma. The assay was immunoSEQ multiplex PCR, and TCRdb's table has in-frame clones only and misses some. The sample carries 19,000 or so clones, roughly 83% recorded once. Which antigens these TCRs recognize remains unknown. The material sequenced was CD8+ T cells from blood, taken at day 0 from a patient whose treatment included autologous EBV-specific T cells and nivolumab. The receptors originated from a man aged 35 to 55 with nasopharyngeal carcinoma. The CDR3 runs from the conserved cysteine through the conserved F or W. A D gene is named only where the DNA matches it firmly. Clone size, where shown, is once, few, many, or a class for clones that have expanded.

>TRBV7-9|TRBD1|TRBJ1-2|-
TGTGCCAGCAGCCCGACAGGGGGGTATGGCTACACCTTC
CASSPTGGYGYTF
>TRBV2|-|TRBJ1-4|-
TGTGCCAGCAGTACCTTATTGGCGTCGGATAATGAAAAACTGTTTTTT
CASSTLLASDNEKLFF
>TRBV6-1|-|TRBJ2-3|few
TGTGCCAGCAGTGAAGGGTTTGTTGGCACAGATACGCAGTATTTT
CASSEGFVGTDTQYF
>TRBV5-6|-|TRBJ1-1|once
TGTGCCAGCAGCTTTGGGAACTACCTGTGGGAAGCTTTCTTT
CASSFGNYLWEAFF
>TRBV7-3|-|TRBJ2-7|few
TGTGCCAGCAGCTCCCTGAATGCAGGGTCCGGCGAGCAGTACTTC
CASSSLNAGSGEQYF
>TRBV13|-|TRBJ2-5|-
TGTGCCAGCAGCTTAGGTCCAACCCAAGAGACCCAGTACTTC
CASSLGPTQETQYF
>TRBV4-3|-|TRBJ2-7|few
TGCGCCAGCAGCCAAGGATTAACAGGGTTCGAGCAGTACTTC
CASSQGLTGFEQYF
>TRBV7-9|TRBD1|TRBJ2-3|-
TGTGCCAGCAGCTTAGAGGACAGGGTACGAGATACGCAGTATTTT
CASSLEDRVRDTQYF
>TRBV2|TRBD2|TRBJ2-3|few
TGTGCCAGCAGTGAAGCGGGGACTAGCGGGGGCCAGTATTTT
CASSEAGTSGGQYF
>TRBV4-2|TRBD2|TRBJ2-1|-
TGTGCCAGCAGCCCGACGGTGGGGGGGTACAATGAGCAGTTCTTC
CASSPTVGGYNEQFF
>TRBV9|TRBD1|TRBJ2-3|-
TGTGCCAGCAGCGTTGGACAGGGATTTCTCGCAGATACGCAGTATTTT
CASSVGQGFLADTQYF
>TRBV30|-|TRBJ2-5|-
TGTGCCTGGAGCGGGCGTCCAGGGGCACGCCAAGAGACCCAGTACTTC
CAWSGRPGARQETQYF
>TRBV25-1|-|TRBJ2-3|few
TGTGCCAGCAGCCGCCGACGGGTGGATACGCAGTATTTT
CASSRRRVDTQYF
>TRBV30|-|TRBJ2-7|once
TGTGCCTGGAGTGTACTTGCCGGTACCTACGAGCAGTACTTC
CAWSVLAGTYEQYF
>TRBV6-1|-|TRBJ2-3|-
TGTGCCAGCAGTGAAGAGGCGGGAAGCACAGATACGCAGTATTTT
CASSEEAGSTDTQYF
>TRBV11-2|TRBD1|TRBJ2-7|-
TGTGCCAGCAGCATCCCCGGGGACAGGGGGAAGGGCACCTACGAGCAGTACTTC
CASSIPGDRGKGTYEQYF
>TRBV9|-|TRBJ2-3|-
TGTGCCAGCAGCGCCGGAGGGGGGACAGATACGCAGTATTTT
CASSAGGGTDTQYF
>TRBV9|TRBD1|TRBJ2-7|-
TGTGCCAGCAGCGGAAGTACGGGACAGAAGGTCTTAGACCCCTACGAGCAGTACTTC
CASSGSTGQKVLDPYEQYF
>TRBV15|-|TRBJ1-5|-
TGTGCCACCAGCAGAGAACGGGGAGGGGGTGTTCCCCAGCATTTT
CATSRERGGGVPQHF
>TRBV4-3|-|TRBJ2-1|-
TGCGCCAGCAGCCAAGTGAATGATCTTAATGAGCAGTTCTTC
CASSQVNDLNEQFF
>TRBV6-2/TRBV6-3|-|TRBJ1-1|few
TGTGCCAGCAGTCCGGGCAACCTCCGAGCTGAAGCTTTCTTT
CASSPGNLRAEAFF
>TRBV7-9|TRBD1|TRBJ1-4|-
TGTGCCAGCAGTCATACAGGGGGAGCTAATGAAAAACTGTTTTTT
CASSHTGGANEKLFF
>TRBV6-2/TRBV6-3|-|TRBJ2-7|-
TGTGCCAGCAGTTACTCGGTGGGGGCGTGGGAGCAGTACTTC
CASSYSVGAWEQYF
>TRBV27|-|TRBJ2-1|-
TGTGCCAGCAGTTTATGGGGGGCCAATGAGCAGTTCTTC
CASSLWGANEQFF
>TRBV25-1|-|TRBJ2-2|-
TGTGCCAGCAGTGAATATATGACCACCGGGGAGCTGTTTTTT
CASSEYMTTGELFF
>TRBV3-1/TRBV3-2|-|TRBJ2-7|few
TGTGCCAGCAGCCAAGGACCCAAAGACTACGAGCAGTACTTC
CASSQGPKDYEQYF
>TRBV7-9|-|TRBJ2-7|once
TGTGCCAGCAGCCACCGGGATAGCCTCTACGAGCAGTACTTC
CASSHRDSLYEQYF
>TRBV7-9|-|TRBJ2-3|-
TGTGCCAGCAGCTTAACTGCCACTAGCACAGATACGCAGTATTTT
CASSLTATSTDTQYF
>TRBV7-2|-|TRBJ2-7|-
TGTGCCAGCAGCTACCCGGTTTGGACAGACTCCTACGAGCAGTACTTC
CASSYPVWTDSYEQYF
>TRBV4-1|TRBD1|TRBJ1-2|-
TGCGCCAGCAGCCAAGAAGAGTTGACAGGGGGAGGCTACACCTTC
CASSQEELTGGGYTF
>TRBV7-6|-|TRBJ2-7|-
TGTGCCAGCAGCAGCGGACCGAACTACGAGCAGTACTTC
CASSSGPNYEQYF
>TRBV5-1|TRBD1|TRBJ2-5|-
TGCGCCAGCAGCTTGGCCATGGGGACAGGGCATAAGACCCAGTACTTC
CASSLAMGTGHKTQYF
>TRBV27|TRBD1|TRBJ1-4|once
TGTGCCAGCAGTCCACCGGGACAGGACCGTGAAAAACTGTTTTTT
CASSPPGQDREKLFF
>TRBV5-4|-|TRBJ1-2|-
TGTGCCAGCAGCTTGGCTTTGCAGGGAGGCGGCTACACCTTC
CASSLALQGGGYTF
>TRBV9|-|TRBJ1-4|-
TGTGCCAGCAGCGTAGTGGAAGGGCGTGGAAAACTGTTTTTT
CASSVVEGRGKLFF
>TRBV27|TRBD1|TRBJ2-7|-
TGTGCCAGCAGTGCAGGGGGTTGGGAGCAGTACTTC
CASSAGGWEQYF
>TRBV27|TRBD1|TRBJ1-2|-
TGTGCCAGCAGCCGGACAGGGGGTGGCTACACCTTC
CASSRTGGGYTF
>TRBV4-1|-|TRBJ2-5|-
TGCGCCAGCAGCCAAGAAAGGAACAGGGTTGGTCAAGAGACCCAGTACTTC
CASSQERNRVGQETQYF
>TRBV7-2|TRBD1|TRBJ1-1|-
TGTGCCAGCAGCACAATGGGGACAGGGAATCCTTTCTTT
CASSTMGTGNPFF
>TRBV6-4|TRBD1|TRBJ1-1|medium-sized
TGTGCCAGCAGTCCCTCCCTTGAGGGGGCGGCTGAAGCTTTCTTT
CASSPSLEGAAEAFF
>TRBV30|-|TRBJ2-3|once
TGTGCCTGGCACAGTGATACAGATACGCAGTATTTT
CAWHSDTDTQYF
>TRBV18|-|TRBJ2-7|-
TGTGCCAGCTCACCACCGGCACAGTACGAGCAGTACTTC
CASSPPAQYEQYF
>TRBV7-6|-|TRBJ2-7|-
TGTGCCAGCAGTCCCGGGCCGAACTACGAGCAGTACTTC
CASSPGPNYEQYF
>TRBV4-3|-|TRBJ1-2|-
TGCGCCAGCAGCCAGGCCCCAAGGGGGAGTAACTATGGCTACACCTTC
CASSQAPRGSNYGYTF
>TRBV11-3|-|TRBJ2-2|-
TGTGCCAGCAGTCAGAACACCGGGGAGCTGTTTTTT
CASSQNTGELFF
>TRBV27|TRBD1|TRBJ2-7|-
TGTGCCAGCAGTTCGCTCTTCGGACAGGGCCCCTACGAGCAGTACTTC
CASSSLFGQGPYEQYF
>TRBV3-1/TRBV3-2|-|TRBJ1-1|-
TGTGCCAGCCATGGGCGGGGGGCCTCCCCCACTGAAGCTTTCTTT
CASHGRGASPTEAFF
>TRBV6-5|-|TRBJ2-2|-
TGTGCCAGCAGTTACTCGCTGGACACCGGGGAGCTGTTTTTT
CASSYSLDTGELFF
>TRBV15|-|TRBJ1-4|-
TGTGCCACCAGCAGAGGGGTGGAAGGTGAAAAACTGTTTTTT
CATSRGVEGEKLFF
>TRBV4-3|-|TRBJ2-4|-
TGCGCCAGCAGTGGCTGGGAAAACATTCAGTACTTC
CASSGWENIQYF
>TRBV7-8|-|TRBJ1-1|-
TGTGCCAGCAGTTATGGGAGGGAGACTGAAGCTTTCTTT
CASSYGRETEAFF